Included here is one TCR beta chain sequence, with context. The sample is drawn from a study of PD-L1 blockade in urothelial cancer. The wider study: Atezolizumab 1,200 mg was given intravenously every 3 weeks, starting 2014. Prior exposure to chemotherapy in patients amounted to 0 to 3 regimens received. Analyzed time points were 3 weeks (second dose) and 6 weeks after therapy began. Blood samples had a median of 141,255 T cells, more than 65,000 unique TCRs, and clonality more than 0.075.

As to time point: pretreatment peripheral blood. Sequenced by immunoSEQ multiplex PCR; TCRdb stores in-frame clones only, minus some. The sample has nearly 35,000 clones; over 75% are singletons. The source material was PBMCs, sampled around atezolizumab (anti-PD-L1) treatment. This clonotype originated in a man aged 55 to 69 with urothelial cancer.

The CDR3 sequence is CASSPAARERYNEQFF. The CDR3 coding sequence is TGTGCCAGCAGCCCCGCGGCCCGGGAGAGGTACAATGAGCAGTTCTTC. The V call is TRBV9, the J call TRBJ2-1, with D tentatively TRBD2 (6 bases). The CDR3 is made up of 16 amino acids. CDR1 and CDR2 from the germline V gene are SGDLS and YYNGEE. Trimming shortened V by 4 bases and J by 4 bases, and 18 bases separated the two germline ends.